This note documents a single T cell receptor beta chain sequence. The data stem from a study of vaccination and CD4 T cells after COVID-19. For the study at large: Each individual in the study obtained two doses of BNT162b2 or mRNA-1273 vaccine. After vaccination, three convalescent patients were sampled at day 14 and at days 161 to 241.

Time point given: late sampling 161 to 241 days after vaccination in a few convalescent patients. The dates of positive PCR tests extended from March through December 2020 and came before the US Alpha, Beta and Delta variants. Looked up from germline, CDR1 is SGHTA and CDR2 is FQGTGA. There are 13 residues in the CDR3. V lost 0 bases, J lost 5 bases, and 7 bases lay in between. TCRdb itself ran the PCR reads through MiXCR, one entry per CDR3 protein. The table records about 28,000 distinct CDR3 sequences, 51% of them present only once. The gene calls are TRBV7-3 and TRBJ2-5; no clear D gene. The sequence derives from a human donor who had recovered from COVID-19. The input for sequencing was CD4+ T cells from blood, taken about 7 months after SARS-CoV-2 vaccination. DNA of the CDR3: TGTGCCAGCAGCTTAACAGGGTGGGAGACCCAGTACTTC. Protein: CASSLTGWETQYF.